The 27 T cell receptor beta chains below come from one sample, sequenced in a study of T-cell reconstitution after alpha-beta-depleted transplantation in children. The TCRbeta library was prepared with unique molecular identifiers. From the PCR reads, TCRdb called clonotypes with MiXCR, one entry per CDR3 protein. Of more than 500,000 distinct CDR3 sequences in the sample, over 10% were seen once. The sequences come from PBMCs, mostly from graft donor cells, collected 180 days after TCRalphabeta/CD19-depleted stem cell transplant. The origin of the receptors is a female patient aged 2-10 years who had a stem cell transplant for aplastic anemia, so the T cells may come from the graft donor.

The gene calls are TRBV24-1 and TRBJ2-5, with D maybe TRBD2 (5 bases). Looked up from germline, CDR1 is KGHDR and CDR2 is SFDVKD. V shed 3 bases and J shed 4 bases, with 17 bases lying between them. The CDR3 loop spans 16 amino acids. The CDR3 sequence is CATSDPGLKGAETQYF. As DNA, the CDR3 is TGTGCCACCAGTGATCCCGGACTGAAGGGCGCAGAGACCCAGTACTTC.

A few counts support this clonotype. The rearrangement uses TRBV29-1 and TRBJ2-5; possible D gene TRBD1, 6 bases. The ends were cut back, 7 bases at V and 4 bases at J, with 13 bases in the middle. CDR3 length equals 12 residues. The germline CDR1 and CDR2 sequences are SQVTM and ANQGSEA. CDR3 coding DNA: TGCAGCGGACACAGGGTCCGAGAGACCCAGTACTTC. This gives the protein CSGHRVRETQYF.

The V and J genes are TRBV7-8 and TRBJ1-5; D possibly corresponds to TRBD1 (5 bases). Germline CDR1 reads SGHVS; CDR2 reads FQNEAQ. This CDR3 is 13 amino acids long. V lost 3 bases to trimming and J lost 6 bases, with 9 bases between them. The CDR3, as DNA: TGTGCCAGCAGCTTTGGCAGGGTTCAGCCCCAGCATTTT. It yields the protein CASSFGRVQPQHF. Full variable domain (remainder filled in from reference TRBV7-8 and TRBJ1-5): GAGVSQSPRYKVAKRGQDVALRCDPISGHVSLFWYQQALGQGPEFLTYFQNEAQLDKSGLPSDRFFAERPEGSVSTLKIQRTQQEDSAVYLCASSFGRVQPQHFGDGTRLSIL.

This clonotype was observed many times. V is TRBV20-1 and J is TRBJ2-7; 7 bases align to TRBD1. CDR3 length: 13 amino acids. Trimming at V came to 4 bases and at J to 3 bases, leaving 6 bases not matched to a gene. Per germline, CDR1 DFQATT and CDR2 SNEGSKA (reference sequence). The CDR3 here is CSATPDRDYEQYF. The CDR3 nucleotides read TGCAGTGCTACCCCCGACAGGGACTACGAGCAGTACTTC.

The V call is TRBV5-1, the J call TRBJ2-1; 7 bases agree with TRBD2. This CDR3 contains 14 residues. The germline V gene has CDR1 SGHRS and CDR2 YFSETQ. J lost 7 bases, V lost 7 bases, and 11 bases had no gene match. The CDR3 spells CASGSRTSRNEQFF. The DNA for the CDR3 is TGCGCCAGCGGCTCCAGGACTAGTAGGAATGAGCAGTTCTTC.

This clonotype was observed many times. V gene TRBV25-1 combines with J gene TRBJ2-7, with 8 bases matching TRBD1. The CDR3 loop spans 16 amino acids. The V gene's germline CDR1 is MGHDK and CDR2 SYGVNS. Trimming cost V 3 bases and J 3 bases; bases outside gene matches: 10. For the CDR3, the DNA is TGTGCCAGCAGTGAGGGGTCAGGGGGCTCTGGCTACGAGCAGTACTTC. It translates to CASSEGSGGSGYEQYF.

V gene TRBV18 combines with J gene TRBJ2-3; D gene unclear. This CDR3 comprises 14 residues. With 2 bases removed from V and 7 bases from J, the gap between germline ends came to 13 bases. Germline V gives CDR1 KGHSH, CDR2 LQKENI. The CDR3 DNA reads TGTGCCAGCTCACCAACCTCTTTGACTTATACGCAGTATTTT. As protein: CASSPTSLTYTQYF.

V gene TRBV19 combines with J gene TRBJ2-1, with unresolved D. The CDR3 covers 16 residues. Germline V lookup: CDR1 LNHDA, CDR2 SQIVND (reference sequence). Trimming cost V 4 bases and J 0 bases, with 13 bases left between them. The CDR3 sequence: CASSKGRSRSYNEQFF. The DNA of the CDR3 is TGTGCCAGTAGTAAAGGGCGGAGCCGCTCCTACAATGAGCAGTTCTTC.

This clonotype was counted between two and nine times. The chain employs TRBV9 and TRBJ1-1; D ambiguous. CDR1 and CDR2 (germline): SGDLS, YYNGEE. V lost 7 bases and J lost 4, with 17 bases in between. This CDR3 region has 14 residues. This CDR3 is CASRLWPGSTEAFF. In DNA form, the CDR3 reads TGTGCCAGCCGCCTATGGCCTGGGAGCACTGAAGCTTTCTTT.

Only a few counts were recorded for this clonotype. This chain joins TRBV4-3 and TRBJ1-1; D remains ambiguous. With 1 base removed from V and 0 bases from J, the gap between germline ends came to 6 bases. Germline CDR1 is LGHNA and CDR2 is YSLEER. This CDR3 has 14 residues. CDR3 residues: CASSQAELNTEAFF. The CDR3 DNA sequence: TGCGCCAGCAGCCAAGCGGAGTTGAACACTGAAGCTTTCTTT.

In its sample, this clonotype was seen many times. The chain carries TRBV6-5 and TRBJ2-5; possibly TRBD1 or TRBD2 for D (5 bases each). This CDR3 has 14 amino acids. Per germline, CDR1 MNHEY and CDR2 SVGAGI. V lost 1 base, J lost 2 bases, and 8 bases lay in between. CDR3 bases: TGTGCCAGCAGTTACTTGGGGACGCAAGAGACCCAGTACTTC. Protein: CASSYLGTQETQYF.

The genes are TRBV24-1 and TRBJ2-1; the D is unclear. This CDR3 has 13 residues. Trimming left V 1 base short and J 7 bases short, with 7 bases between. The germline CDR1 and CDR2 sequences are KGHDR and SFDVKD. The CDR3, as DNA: TGTGCCACCAGTGATTTCGTGGGGAATGAGCAGTTCTTC. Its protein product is CATSDFVGNEQFF.

The CDR3 region has the DNA TGCGCCAGCAGCCAAGATCTGGGGGGTAGCTACACCTTC. Translation: CASSQDLGGSYTF. The genes are TRBV4-3 and TRBJ1-2; tentative D call: TRBD1 (5 bases). The CDR3 is 13 amino acids. V lost 0 bases and J lost 9, with 11 bases in between. Germline V gene sequence: CDR1 LGHNA, CDR2 YSLEER.

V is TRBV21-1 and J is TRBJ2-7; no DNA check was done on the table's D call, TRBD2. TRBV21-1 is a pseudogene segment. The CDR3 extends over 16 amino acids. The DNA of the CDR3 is TGTGCCAGCAGCAAACCCCGTGGTAGCGGGGTCTACGAGCAGTACGTC. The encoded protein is CASSKPRGSGVYEQYV.

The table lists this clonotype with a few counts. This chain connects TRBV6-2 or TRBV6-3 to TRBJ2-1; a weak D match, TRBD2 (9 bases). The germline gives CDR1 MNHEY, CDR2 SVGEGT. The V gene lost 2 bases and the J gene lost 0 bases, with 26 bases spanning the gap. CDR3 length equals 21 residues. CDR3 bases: TGTGCCAGCAGTTACACCATGACAGGGGTGCCTAGCGGGGACTCCTACAATGAGCAGTTCTTC. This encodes CASSYTMTGVPSGDSYNEQFF.

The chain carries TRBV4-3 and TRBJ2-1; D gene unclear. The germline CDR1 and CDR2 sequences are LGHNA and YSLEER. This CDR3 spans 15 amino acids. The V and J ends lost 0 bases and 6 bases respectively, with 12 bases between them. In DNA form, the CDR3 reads TGCGCCAGCAGCCAAGAAAAAGGTCCAAGCAATGAGCAGTTCTTC. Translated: CASSQEKGPSNEQFF.

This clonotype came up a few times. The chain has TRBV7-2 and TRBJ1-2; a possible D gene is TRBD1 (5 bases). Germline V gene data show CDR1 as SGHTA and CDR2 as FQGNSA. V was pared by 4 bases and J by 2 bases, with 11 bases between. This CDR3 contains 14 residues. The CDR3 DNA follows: TGTGCCAGCAGCTCTAGGACACCAAACTATGGCTACACCTTC. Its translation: CASSSRTPNYGYTF.

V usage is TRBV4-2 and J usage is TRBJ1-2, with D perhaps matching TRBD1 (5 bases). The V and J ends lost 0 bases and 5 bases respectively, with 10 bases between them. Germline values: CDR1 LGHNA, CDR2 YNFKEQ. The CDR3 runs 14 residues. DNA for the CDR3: TGTGCCAGCAGCCAAGAAGGGCCAGGGTATGGCTACACCTTC. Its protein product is CASSQEGPGYGYTF.

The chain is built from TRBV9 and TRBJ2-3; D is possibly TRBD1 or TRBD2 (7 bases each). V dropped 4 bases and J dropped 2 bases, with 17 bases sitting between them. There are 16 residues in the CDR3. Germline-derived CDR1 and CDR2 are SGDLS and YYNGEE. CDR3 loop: CASSTQGGISTDTQYF. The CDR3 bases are TGTGCCAGCAGCACTCAGGGGGGGATTTCCACAGATACGCAGTATTTT. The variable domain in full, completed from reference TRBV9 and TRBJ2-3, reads DSGVTQTPKHLITATGQRVTLRCSPRSGDLSVYWYQQSLDQGLQFLIQYYNGEERAKGNILERFSAQQFPDLHSELNLSSLELGDSALYFCASSTQGGISTDTQYFGPGTRLTVL.

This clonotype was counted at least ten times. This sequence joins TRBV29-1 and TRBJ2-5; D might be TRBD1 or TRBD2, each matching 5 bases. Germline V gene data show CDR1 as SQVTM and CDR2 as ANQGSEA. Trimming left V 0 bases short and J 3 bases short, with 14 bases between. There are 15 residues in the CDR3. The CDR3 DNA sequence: TGCAGCGTTGAAGATCTCCCTAGCAGGGAAGAGACCCAGTACTTC. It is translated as CSVEDLPSREETQYF.

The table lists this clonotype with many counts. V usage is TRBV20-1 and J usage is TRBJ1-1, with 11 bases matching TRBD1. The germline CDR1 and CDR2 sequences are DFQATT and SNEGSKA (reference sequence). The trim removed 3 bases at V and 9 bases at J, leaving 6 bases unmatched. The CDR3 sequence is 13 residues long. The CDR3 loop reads CSASGTGGIQAFF. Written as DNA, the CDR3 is TGCAGTGCTAGCGGGACAGGGGGGATTCAAGCTTTCTTT.

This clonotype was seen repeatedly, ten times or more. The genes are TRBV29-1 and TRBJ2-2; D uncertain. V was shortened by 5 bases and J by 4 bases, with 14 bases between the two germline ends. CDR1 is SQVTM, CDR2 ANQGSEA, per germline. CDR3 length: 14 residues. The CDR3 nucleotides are TGCAGCGTTCAAACTCGCCCTAGCACCGGGGAGCTGTTTTTT. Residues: CSVQTRPSTGELFF.

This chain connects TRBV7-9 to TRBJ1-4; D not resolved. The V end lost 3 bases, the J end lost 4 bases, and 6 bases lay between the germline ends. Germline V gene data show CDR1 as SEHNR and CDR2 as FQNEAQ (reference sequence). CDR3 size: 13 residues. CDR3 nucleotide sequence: TGTGCCAGCAGCTTCACGGGTAATGAAAAACTGTTTTTT. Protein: CASSFTGNEKLFF.

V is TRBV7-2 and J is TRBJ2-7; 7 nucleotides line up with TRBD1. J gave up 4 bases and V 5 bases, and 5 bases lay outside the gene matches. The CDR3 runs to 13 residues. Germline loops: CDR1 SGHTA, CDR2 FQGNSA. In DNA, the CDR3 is TGTGCCAGCAGCACCGGGACAGCTTACGAGCAGTACTTC. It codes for CASSTGTAYEQYF.

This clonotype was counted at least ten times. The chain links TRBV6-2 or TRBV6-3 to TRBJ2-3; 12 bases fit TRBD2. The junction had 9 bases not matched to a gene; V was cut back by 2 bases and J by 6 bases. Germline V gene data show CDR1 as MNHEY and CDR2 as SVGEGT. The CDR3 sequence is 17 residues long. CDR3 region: CASSYSRTSGITDTQYF. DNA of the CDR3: TGTGCCAGCAGTTACAGCAGGACTAGCGGGATAACGGATACGCAGTATTTT.

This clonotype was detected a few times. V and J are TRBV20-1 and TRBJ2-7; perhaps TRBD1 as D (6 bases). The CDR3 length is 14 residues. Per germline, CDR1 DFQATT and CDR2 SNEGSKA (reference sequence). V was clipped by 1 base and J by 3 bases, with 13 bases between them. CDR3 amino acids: CSARALGQLYEQYF. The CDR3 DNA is TGCAGTGCTAGAGCACTTGGACAGCTCTACGAGCAGTACTTC.

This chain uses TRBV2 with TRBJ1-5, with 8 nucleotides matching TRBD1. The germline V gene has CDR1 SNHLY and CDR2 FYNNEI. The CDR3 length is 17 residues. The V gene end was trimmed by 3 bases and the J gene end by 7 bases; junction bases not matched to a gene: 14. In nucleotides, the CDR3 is TGTGCCAGCAGTGAGCCGGCCGGTCGGACAGGGAGGCAGCCCCAGCATTTT. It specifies CASSEPAGRTGRQPQHF.